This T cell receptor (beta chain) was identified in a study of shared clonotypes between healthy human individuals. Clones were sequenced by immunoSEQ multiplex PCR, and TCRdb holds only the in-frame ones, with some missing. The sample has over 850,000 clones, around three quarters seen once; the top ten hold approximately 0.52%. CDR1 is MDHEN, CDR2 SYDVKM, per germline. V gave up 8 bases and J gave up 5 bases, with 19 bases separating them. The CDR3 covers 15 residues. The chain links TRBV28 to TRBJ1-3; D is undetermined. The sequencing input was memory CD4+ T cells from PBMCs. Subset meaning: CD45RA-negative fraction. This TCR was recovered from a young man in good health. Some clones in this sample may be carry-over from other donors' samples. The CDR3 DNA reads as TGTGCCAGCCACCCTCTGGGCACATTGAGAAACACCATATATTTT. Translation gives CASHPLGTLRNTIYF. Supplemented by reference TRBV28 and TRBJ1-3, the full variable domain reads DVKVTQSSRYLVKRTGEKVFLECVQDMDHENMFWYRQDPGLGLRLIYFSYDVKMKEKGDIPEGYSVSREKKERFSLILESASTNQTSMYLCASHPLGTLRNTIYFGEGSWLTVV.